This is a list of T cell receptor beta chains from one sample in a study of T-cell reconstitution after alpha-beta-depleted transplantation in children. TCRdb analysed the PCR reads with MiXCR anew, one entry per CDR3 protein. The sample comprises about 980,000 distinct CDR3 sequences, about 26% of which are singletons, and roughly 31% rests with the top ten. Here the sequenced sample was PBMCs, mostly from graft donor cells, taken 360 days after TCRalphabeta/CD19-depleted stem cell transplant. These receptors all stem from a boy under two years old who had a stem cell transplant for SCID, so the T cells may come from the graft donor. Both conserved end residues are part of each CDR3. The D gene is left open where the match is weak. Rows may omit the clone size; those that give it use once, few, many or a size class.

TRBV4-1	NA	TRBJ2-3	NA	CASSRGPTIDTDTQYF	TGCGCCAGCAGCCGGGGACCTACCATCGACACAGATACGCAGTATTTT
TRBV7-2	TRBD2	TRBJ2-1	few	CASSSGTSVDEQFF	TGTGCCAGCAGTTCCGGGACTAGCGTCGATGAGCAGTTCTTC
TRBV3-1	TRBD1	TRBJ2-3	NA	CASSFNTGADTQYF	TGTGCCAGCAGCTTTAATACAGGGGCAGATACGCAGTATTTT
TRBV29-1	NA	TRBJ2-3	once	CSVSNSTDTQYF	TGCAGCGTTTCAAATAGCACAGATACGCAGTATTTT
TRBV7-2	NA	TRBJ2-3	many	CASSSTSTDTQYF	TGTGCCAGCAGCTCCACAAGCACAGATACGCAGTATTTT
TRBV5-1	NA	TRBJ1-3	once	CASKSGTSGNTIYF	TGCGCCAGCAAATCGGGCACCTCTGGAAACACCATATATTTT
TRBV29-1	NA	TRBJ2-7	many	CSVVRDSYEQYF	TGCAGCGTTGTTAGGGATTCCTACGAGCAGTACTTC
TRBV7-6	NA	TRBJ2-1	NA	CASSSPGDLNEQFF	TGTGCCAGCAGCTCCCCCGGGGACCTCAATGAGCAGTTCTTC
TRBV6-5	TRBD1	TRBJ2-3	NA	CASSLYTGGDTQYF	TGTGCCAGCAGTTTATACACAGGGGGGGATACGCAGTATTTT
TRBV5-4	NA	TRBJ2-1	few	CASSFFRGSSYNEQFF	TGTGCCAGCAGCTTTTTCAGGGGCAGCTCCTACAATGAGCAGTTCTTC
TRBV12-3/TRBV12-4	TRBD2	TRBJ2-5	few	CASSLRGGGAQETQYF	TGTGCCAGCAGTTTACGCGGCGGGGGGGCCCAAGAGACCCAGTACTTC
TRBV24-1	NA	TRBJ2-2	NA	CATSDLPTGELFF	TGTGCCACCAGTGATTTACCCACCGGGGAGCTGTTTTTT
TRBV7-9	NA	TRBJ2-1	NA	CASSPGMVELYNEQFF	TGTGCCAGCAGCCCAGGGATGGTTGAGCTCTACAATGAGCAGTTCTTC
TRBV12-3/TRBV12-4	NA	TRBJ2-3	few	CASSLGHLITDTQYF	TGTGCCAGCAGTTTGGGGCACCTGATCACAGATACGCAGTATTTT
TRBV20-1	NA	TRBJ2-1	NA	CSARAQRDIGEQFF	TGCAGTGCTAGAGCACAGCGGGACATCGGTGAGCAGTTCTTC
TRBV5-1	NA	TRBJ2-3	few	CASSPKGADTQYF	TGCGCCAGCAGCCCGAAGGGGGCAGATACGCAGTATTTT
TRBV10-2	NA	TRBJ2-5	NA	CASSERGGGTQYF	TGCGCCAGCAGTGAGAGGGGAGGGGGGACCCAGTACTTC
TRBV29-1	NA	TRBJ2-3	few	CSVVRTTDTQYF	TGCAGCGTTGTCCGCACCACAGATACGCAGTATTTT
TRBV27	TRBD1	TRBJ2-5	few	CASSRGTGQETQYF	TGTGCCAGCAGCCGAGGGACAGGGCAAGAGACCCAGTACTTC
TRBV7-8	NA	TRBJ1-4	few	CASSLVAGTTNEKLFF	TGTGCCAGCAGCTTAGTAGCGGGGACAACTAATGAAAAACTGTTTTTT
TRBV6-2/TRBV6-3	TRBD2	TRBJ2-3	NA	CASSFASVGLADDTDTQYF	TGTGCCAGCAGTTTTGCCTCGGTCGGACTAGCGGATGACACAGATACGCAGTATTTT
TRBV4-3	NA	TRBJ2-5	few	CASSQETSPRGQETQYF	TGCGCCAGCAGCCAAGAGACATCCCCTCGAGGCCAAGAGACCCAGTACTTC
TRBV29-1	NA	TRBJ2-3	NA	CSSARGKSGDTQYF	TGCAGCTCCGCACGCGGGAAGAGTGGAGATACGCAGTATTTT
TRBV20-1	TRBD2	TRBJ2-7	NA	CSARDSRLLAGGTYEQYF	TGCAGTGCCCGGGACAGCCGGCTTCTAGCGGGGGGTACCTACGAGCAGTACTTC
TRBV5-1	NA	TRBJ2-1	many	CASSSASDSYNEQFF	TGCGCCAGCAGCTCCGCTAGTGACTCCTACAATGAGCAGTTCTTC
TRBV18	TRBD1	TRBJ1-1	once	CASSPPGQALLGTEAFF	TGTGCCAGCTCACCACCTGGACAGGCCCTCCTGGGTACTGAAGCTTTCTTT
TRBV27	TRBD2	TRBJ2-1	NA	CASRVAGASRYNEQFF	TGTGCCAGCAGGGTAGCGGGGGCCTCCCGTTACAATGAGCAGTTCTTC
TRBV19	NA	TRBJ2-1	few	CASSVPDSYNEQFF	TGTGCCAGTAGTGTTCCGGACAGTTACAATGAGCAGTTCTTC
TRBV12-3/TRBV12-4	NA	TRBJ2-1	NA	CASSLGGVINEQFF	TGTGCCAGCAGTTTAGGCGGGGTAATAAATGAGCAGTTCTTC
TRBV20-1	TRBD2	TRBJ2-7	once	CSARAGSGGLTYEQYF	TGCAGTGCTAGAGCTGGTAGCGGGGGGCTCACCTACGAGCAGTACTTC
TRBV7-9	NA	TRBJ1-1	NA	CASSLREQAFF	TGTGCCAGCAGCTTAAGGGAACAAGCTTTCTTT
TRBV20-1	NA	TRBJ1-4	few	CSARHMEGYNEKLFF	TGCAGTGCTAGACACATGGAAGGGTATAATGAAAAACTGTTTTTT
TRBV6-2/TRBV6-3	NA	TRBJ2-1	NA	CASSYSIRVWEQFF	TGTGCCAGCAGTTACTCGATTAGGGTATGGGAGCAGTTCTTC
TRBV9	TRBD2	TRBJ2-1	NA	CASSVVGLAGHNEQFF	TGTGCCAGCAGCGTAGTTGGACTAGCGGGGCACAATGAGCAGTTCTTC
TRBV12-3/TRBV12-4	NA	TRBJ2-3	NA	CASRQGKGDTQYF	TGTGCCAGCAGGCAGGGGAAGGGAGATACGCAGTATTTT